The next 28 T cell receptor beta chains were all read from a single sample in a study of T-cell reconstitution after alpha-beta-depleted transplantation in children (TCRdb year 2016). Library preparation used PCR. The instrument was an Illumina HiSeq 2500. To normalize quantification of the TCRbeta repertoire, the TCR libraries were built with molecular barcoding that relied on unique molecular identifiers. The raw public data were reprocessed by TCRdb itself: fastp quality trimming at Q25, MiXCR clonotype calling, in-frame beta chains only. CDR3 protein duplicates are merged, each entry listing the most common genes and DNA. The sample table shows nearly 250,000 distinct CDR3 sequences, and 6.5% to 10% are seen once. 5% to 8% of the sample is in the top ten clones. In the paper's terms, the treatment or condition label means: allogeneic hematopoietic cell transplantation with graft depleted of TCRalphabeta T cells and CD19 B cells.

This material consisted of PBMCs, mostly from graft donor cells, taken 180 days after TCRalphabeta/CD19-depleted stem cell transplant. These receptors all stem from a male patient younger than 18 who had a stem cell transplant for acute lymphoblastic leukemia, so the T cells may come from the graft donor.

This clonotype was detected ten times or more. The chain is built from TRBV7-2 and TRBJ2-7; 7 nucleotides line up with TRBD1. The germline V gene has CDR1 SGHTA and CDR2 FQGNSA. V lost 3 bases and J lost 4; bases outside the gene matches: 9. The CDR3 has 15 residues. CDR3 in DNA: TGTGCCAGCAGCTTGACCTCCGGGACAGCATACGAGCAGTACTTC. It translates to CASSLTSGTAYEQYF.

This clonotype was seen repeatedly, ten times or more. CDR3 sequence: CASSVEEGRGSYNEQFF. Here the CDR3 DNA reads TGTGCCAGCAGCGTAGAGGAGGGAAGGGGCTCCTACAATGAGCAGTTCTTC. V and J are TRBV9 and TRBJ2-1; possible D gene TRBD2, 6 bases. V was clipped by 0 bases and J by 0 bases, with 13 bases between them. There are 17 residues in the CDR3. Germline lookup yields CDR1 SGDLS and CDR2 YYNGEE. The full variable domain, its missing parts supplied by reference TRBV9 and TRBJ2-1, is DSGVTQTPKHLITATGQRVTLRCSPRSGDLSVYWYQQSLDQGLQFLIQYYNGEERAKGNILERFSAQQFPDLHSELNLSSLELGDSALYFCASSVEEGRGSYNEQFFGPGTRLTVL.

There are many counts of this clonotype. This chain connects TRBV10-3 to TRBJ2-3; D unclear. Germline-derived CDR1 and CDR2 are ENHRY and SYGVKD. The CDR3 contains 13 residues. Trimming stripped 6 bases from V and 1 base from J, with 8 bases between. This chain's CDR3 is CAIRVSGTDTQYF. DNA of the CDR3: TGTGCCATCAGGGTAAGCGGCACAGATACGCAGTATTTT.

This clonotype has a count of ten or more. This chain uses TRBV18 with TRBJ2-2; TRBD2 matches at 8 bases. Unmatched junction bases numbered 6, after V lost 1 base and J lost 5 bases. This CDR3 is 16 amino acids long. Germline loops: CDR1 KGHSH, CDR2 LQKENI. The CDR3: CASSPRNSGTTGELFF. In DNA, the CDR3 is TGTGCCAGCTCACCACGGAATAGCGGGACTACCGGGGAGCTGTTTTTT.

This clonotype was seen ten or more times. The rearrangement links TRBV28 to TRBJ2-7; 9 bases are a match to TRBD2. The CDR3 spans 15 residues. The trim removed 0 bases at V and 2 bases at J, leaving 2 bases unmatched. Per germline, CDR1 MDHEN and CDR2 SYDVKM. CDR3 sequence (DNA): TGTGCCAGCAGTTTATGGGCGGGAGGGACCTACGAGCAGTACTTC. Translated: CASSLWAGGTYEQYF.

This clonotype was seen many times. V and J are TRBV6-2 or TRBV6-3 and TRBJ1-1; no reliable D call. Trimming took 0 bases from V and 2 from J, leaving 13 bases between them. The CDR3 is 16 residues long. In germline, CDR1 is MNHEY, CDR2 SVGEGT. In DNA, the CDR3 is TGTGCCAGCAGTTACTCGGTTCTGGGAAATAACACTGAAGCTTTCTTT. Its translation is CASSYSVLGNNTEAFF.

The table lists this clonotype with many counts. The chain couples TRBV6-2 or TRBV6-3 to TRBJ1-5, with a possible D match to TRBD1 (5 bases). The CDR3 contains 17 residues. The V end was cut by 5 bases, the J end by 0 bases, with 17 bases between. In germline, CDR1 is MNHEY, CDR2 SVGEGT. The CDR3 nucleotides are TGTGCCAGCAGTCGCCACGCAGGGACCGATAGCAATCAGCCCCAGCATTTT. It is translated as CASSRHAGTDSNQPQHF.

This clonotype was detected ten times or more. The chain couples TRBV6-5 to TRBJ1-1, with TRBD1 identical over 7 bases. Unmatched junction bases numbered 6, after V lost 5 bases and J lost 3 bases. Germline V gives CDR1 MNHEY, CDR2 SVGAGI. The CDR3 covers 14 residues. The CDR3 spells CASSLQGVDTEAFF. The CDR3 nucleotides read TGTGCCAGCAGTCTGCAGGGGGTGGACACTGAAGCTTTCTTT.

The gene calls are TRBV5-5 and TRBJ1-5, with D possibly being TRBD1 (5 bases). V was trimmed by 0 bases and J by 3 bases, leaving 19 bases between them. Per germline, CDR1 SGHKS and CDR2 YYEKEE (reference sequence). The CDR3 sequence is 18 residues long. The DNA for the CDR3 is TGTGCCAGCAGCTTGGTCCCACCCGAGACAGTGGTCAATCAGCCCCAGCATTTT. The encoded protein is CASSLVPPETVVNQPQHF.

This clonotype was seen ten or more times. The chain has TRBV10-3 and TRBJ2-1; TRBD2 might be the D (5 bases). Germline CDR1 is ENHRY and CDR2 is SYGVKD. V was clipped by 10 bases and J by 0 bases, with 13 bases between them. The length of the CDR3 is 14 residues. The CDR3 DNA reads TGTGCCACAAACCGGGAAAACTCCTACAATGAGCAGTTCTTC. Translated: CATNRENSYNEQFF.

This clonotype was counted ten times or more. DNA for the CDR3: TGTGCCAGCAGGCCAAGAGAGCGTTATGGCTACACCTTC. It is translated as CASRPRERYGYTF. V usage is TRBV28 and J usage is TRBJ1-2; D gene ambiguous. The CDR3 is made up of 13 amino acids. Trimming took 6 bases from V and 5 from J, leaving 13 bases between them. Germline CDR1 reads MDHEN; CDR2 reads SYDVKM.

At least ten counts were recorded for this clonotype. The V gene is TRBV29-1, the J gene TRBJ2-5; 10 nucleotides match TRBD2. V dropped 6 bases and J dropped 6; count of bases not matched to a gene: 13. In germline, CDR1 is SQVTM, CDR2 ANQGSEA. The CDR3 covers 15 residues. The CDR3 reads CSVASESGGGKTQYF. Here the CDR3 DNA reads TGCAGCGTCGCCTCAGAAAGCGGGGGGGGAAAGACCCAGTACTTC.

This clonotype has at least ten counts. The CDR3 sequence is CASSWDSSYEQYF. The DNA of the CDR3 is TGTGCCAGCAGTTGGGACAGCTCCTACGAGCAGTACTTC. This sequence joins TRBV28 and TRBJ2-7, with TRBD1 matching over 7 bases. Per the germline V gene, CDR1 is MDHEN and CDR2 is SYDVKM. CDR3 length equals 13 residues. V shed 4 bases, J shed 0 bases, and the junction held 0 bases outside the gene matches.

The table lists this clonotype with many counts. The chain has TRBV28 and TRBJ2-5; TRBD2 matches 7 bases. The CDR3 runs to 13 residues. Germline V gives CDR1 MDHEN, CDR2 SYDVKM. The V and J ends lost 10 bases and 0 bases, in that order; junction bases with no gene match: 5. CDR3 nucleotides: TGTGCCACCAAGACTAGCAACCAAGAGACCCAGTACTTC. Translating gives CATKTSNQETQYF.

This clonotype was detected many times. The rearrangement joins TRBV11-2 to TRBJ2-2; 7 positions agree with TRBD1. Germline assignment: CDR1 SGHAT and CDR2 FQNNGV. The junction had 6 bases not matched to a gene; V was cut back by 4 bases and J by 1 base. This CDR3 comprises 16 residues. The CDR3 is CASSSRGDRNTGELFF. The CDR3 DNA is TGTGCCAGCAGCTCTCGAGGGGACAGGAACACCGGGGAGCTGTTTTTT.

In its sample, this clonotype was seen many times. The rearrangement links TRBV29-1 to TRBJ1-1; D gene ambiguous. The CDR3 extends over 16 amino acids. The V gene's germline CDR1 is SQVTM and CDR2 ANQGSEA. V gave up 7 bases and J gave up 3 bases, with 24 bases separating them. CDR3 in amino acids: CSADGVNRWIDTEAFF. CDR3 sequence (DNA): TGCAGCGCTGATGGGGTTAACCGATGGATCGACACTGAAGCTTTCTTT.

This clonotype was seen repeatedly, ten times or more. The rearrangement uses TRBV20-1 and TRBJ2-7, with 8 bases aligning to TRBD1. CDR1 is DFQATT and CDR2 is SNEGSKA in the germline V gene (reference sequence). There are 14 residues in the CDR3. With V trimmed by 6 bases and J by 1 base, 8 bases remained unmatched. The CDR3 coding sequence is TGCAGTGCCAGGACAGGGATCGGGTCCTACGAGCAGTACTTC. This encodes CSARTGIGSYEQYF.

This clonotype was detected only a few times. The chain is built from TRBV19 and TRBJ2-4; D ambiguous. Looked up from germline, CDR1 is LNHDA and CDR2 is SQIVND (reference sequence). The CDR3 totals 13 residues. V dropped 6 bases and J dropped 0 bases, with 6 bases sitting between them. This CDR3 reads CASRGLAKNIQYF. The CDR3 DNA reads TGTGCCAGTAGAGGCCTAGCCAAAAACATTCAGTACTTC.

This clonotype was counted ten times or more. The chain has TRBV5-1 and TRBJ2-2, with D hard to call. CDR3 length: 14 amino acids. V was trimmed by 0 bases and J by 6 bases, leaving 9 bases between them. CDR1 and CDR2 from the germline V gene are SGHRS and YFSETQ. The CDR3 sequence: CASSLVGFPGELFF. CDR3 sequence (DNA): TGCGCCAGCAGCTTGGTAGGGTTTCCCGGGGAGCTGTTTTTT.

In its sample, this clonotype was seen many times. The chain carries TRBV29-1 and TRBJ1-2, with D unclear. Trimming left V 0 bases short and J 8 bases short, with 13 bases between. This CDR3 region has 13 residues. In germline, CDR1 is SQVTM, CDR2 ANQGSEA. The CDR3 protein is CSVEDQFPGGYTF. Here the CDR3 DNA reads TGCAGCGTTGAAGATCAATTCCCAGGCGGCTACACCTTC.

This chain joins TRBV6-5 and TRBJ1-1, with D perhaps TRBD1 (6 bases). Germline loops: CDR1 MNHEY, CDR2 SVGAGI. This CDR3 is built from 13 residues. Trimming left V 4 bases short and J 4 bases short, with 10 bases between. Written as DNA, the CDR3 is TGTGCCAGCAGTTGGACAGAGAGCACTGAAGCTTTCTTT. This gives the protein CASSWTESTEAFF.

This clonotype was recorded many times. The chain is built from TRBV7-9 and TRBJ1-2, with D possibly being TRBD1 (5 bases). Germline loops: CDR1 SEHNR, CDR2 FQNEAQ (reference sequence). The length of the CDR3 is 13 residues. Trimming took off 6 bases at V and 6 bases at J, with 14 bases between the two ends. The CDR3 region has the DNA TGTGCCAGCAGGCTATGGGGCAGGGATGGCTACACCTTC. Protein: CASRLWGRDGYTF.

This clonotype was seen repeatedly, ten times or more. This chain connects TRBV7-9 to TRBJ1-1; D unclear. The V and J ends lost 7 bases and 5 bases respectively, with 11 bases between them. The CDR3 contains 12 residues. Germline CDR1 SEHNR, CDR2 FQNEAQ (reference sequence). The CDR3: CASTFGGTEAFF. The CDR3 DNA reads TGTGCCAGCACCTTCGGTGGAACTGAAGCTTTCTTT.

There are many counts of this clonotype. This chain joins TRBV18 and TRBJ1-2; the D gene is possibly TRBD1 (5 bases). Germline CDR1 reads KGHSH; CDR2 reads LQKENI. The ends were cut back, 3 bases at V and 1 base at J, with 9 bases in the middle. The CDR3 is made up of 14 amino acids. The CDR3 reads CASSPGRSNYGYTF. The CDR3 DNA follows: TGTGCCAGCTCACCGGGGCGGAGTAACTATGGCTACACCTTC.

This clonotype was detected ten times or more. The chain has TRBV12-3 or TRBV12-4 and TRBJ1-5; D unresolved. This CDR3 has 15 residues. Between the trimmed V and J ends, which lost 3 bases and 3 bases, there was a span of 12 bases. The DNA for the CDR3 is TGTGCCAGCAGTTTGGATGGGTCCGTCAATCAGCCCCAGCATTTT. Translation: CASSLDGSVNQPQHF.

This clonotype was observed many times. The genes are TRBV14 and TRBJ1-3; no clear D gene. The CDR3 covers 16 residues. V was trimmed by 1 base and J by 0 bases, leaving 10 bases between them. The germline gives CDR1 SGHDN, CDR2 FVKESK. This CDR3 is CASSQAGQPSGNTIYF. CDR3 DNA sequence: TGTGCCAGCAGCCAAGCTGGGCAGCCCTCTGGAAACACCATATATTTT.

Ten or more counts support this clonotype. This chain joins TRBV5-5 and TRBJ2-3; a weak D match, TRBD1 (6 bases). Germline CDR1 SGHKS, CDR2 YYEKEE (reference sequence). This CDR3 spans 12 amino acids. V shed 5 bases and J shed 5 bases, with 9 bases lying between them. The CDR3 is CASSQGKDTQYF. The CDR3 nucleotides are TGTGCCAGCAGTCAGGGGAAAGATACGCAGTATTTT. Supplemented by reference TRBV5-5 and TRBJ2-3, the full variable domain reads DAGVTQSPTHLIKTRGQQVTLRCSPISGHKSVSWYQQVLGQGPQFIFQYYEKEERGRGNFPDRFSARQFPNYSSELNVNALLLGDSALYLCASSQGKDTQYFGPGTRLTVL.

There are many counts of this clonotype. The chain recombines TRBV20-1 with TRBJ2-1, with 8 bases that match TRBD1. Germline V gives CDR1 DFQATT, CDR2 SNEGSKA (reference sequence). V dropped 2 bases and J dropped 0; count of bases not matched to a gene: 3. CDR3 length: 15 residues. The CDR3 coding sequence is TGCAGTGCTAGACCCGGGACAGGCTCCTACAATGAGCAGTTCTTC. Amino acid sequence: CSARPGTGSYNEQFF.